This T cell receptor (beta chain) originates from a study of read filtering for tumor transcriptome and immune sequencing. Study at large: Revised staging placed eight or nine patients in R-ISS I, about 15 in II, more than 5 in III. After DNase treatment, RNA was made into whole-transcriptome libraries.

This clonotype was counted between two and nine times. The antigen is undetermined. Germline V gives CDR1 DFQATT, CDR2 SNEGSKA (reference sequence). There are 13 residues in the CDR3. V was clipped by 0 bases and J by 8 bases, with 13 bases between them. From approximately 430 ng of RNA, a library with molecular barcoded alpha/delta and beta/gamma adaptors was made. TCRdb analysed the reads with MiXCR anew, one entry per CDR3 protein. The sample holds some 120,000 distinct CDR3 sequences, under 15% seen once. Whole-study findings and limits: Correlation between methods rose after single-read clonotypes were removed. In IR-seq, single-read clonotypes were about 80% of clonotypes but around 3.4% of reads.

The chain employs TRBV20-1 and TRBJ1-2, with D possibly matching TRBD1 (6 bases). This TCR derives from a donor at least 40 years old with multiple myeloma. Specimen: a population of CD138-negative cells sorted from bone marrow. The DNA for the CDR3 is TGCAGTGCTAGAGAAACAGGGAAGGTCGGCTACACCTTC. Translation: CSARETGKVGYTF.